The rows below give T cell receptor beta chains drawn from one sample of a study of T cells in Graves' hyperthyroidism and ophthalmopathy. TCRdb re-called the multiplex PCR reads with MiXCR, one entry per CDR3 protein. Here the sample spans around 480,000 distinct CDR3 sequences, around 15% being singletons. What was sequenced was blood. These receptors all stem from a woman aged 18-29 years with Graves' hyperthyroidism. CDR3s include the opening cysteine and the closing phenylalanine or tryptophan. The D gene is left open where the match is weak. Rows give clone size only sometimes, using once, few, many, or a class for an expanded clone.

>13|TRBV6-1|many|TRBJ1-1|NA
CAILDRLNTEAFF
TGTGCCATCCTTGACAGGCTGAACACTGAAGCTTTCTTT
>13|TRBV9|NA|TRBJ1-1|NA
CASSVSGTSVAFF
TGTGCCAGCAGCGTTTCCGGGACCAGCGTAGCTTTCTTT
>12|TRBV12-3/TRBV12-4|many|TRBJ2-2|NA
CASIGPTGELFF
TGTGCCAGCATAGGGCCCACCGGGGAGCTGTTTTTT
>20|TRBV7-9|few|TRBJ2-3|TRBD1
CASSPPRRDRAYYSTDTQYF
TGTGCCAGCAGCCCACCGCGCCGGGACAGAGCCTACTACAGCACAGATACGCAGTATTTT
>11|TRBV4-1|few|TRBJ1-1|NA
CASSSEREAFF
TGCGCCAGCAGCTCCGAGCGAGAAGCTTTCTTT
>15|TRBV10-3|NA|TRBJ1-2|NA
CAISSSETEYYGYTF
TGTGCCATCAGTTCATCCGAGACAGAATACTATGGCTACACCTTC
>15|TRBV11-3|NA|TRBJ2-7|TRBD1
CASSDTGTGRYEQYF
TGTGCCAGCAGCGATACCGGGACAGGGAGGTACGAGCAGTACTTC
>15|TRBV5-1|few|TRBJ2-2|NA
CASSFGGRDTGELFF
TGCGCCAGCAGCTTCGGAGGGAGAGACACCGGGGAGCTGTTTTTT
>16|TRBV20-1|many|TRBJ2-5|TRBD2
CSAGTTSGRAWETQYF
TGCAGTGCTGGAACGACTAGCGGGAGGGCCTGGGAGACCCAGTACTTC
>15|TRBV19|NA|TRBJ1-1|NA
CASTPDGGRLTEAFF
TGTGCCAGTACCCCGGATGGAGGGAGGCTTACTGAAGCTTTCTTT